The text below deals with one TCR beta chain. Its specificity is not known. The sample belongs to a study of T cell responses to AZD1222 COVID-19 vaccine. Broader study findings: Among the donors, most were white British and more were female, and clonal diversity was possibly underestimated. Receipt of two AZD1222 doses was followed by a rise in Spike-specific TCR breadth and depth. It was only after the peak T cell response that any repertoires were sampled.

This table comes from immunoSEQ multiplex PCR, and its TCRdb copy is limited to in-frame clones, with some not included. The table records roughly 200,000 clones, roughly nine tenths of them present only once. Trimming took 2 bases from V and 5 from J, leaving 15 bases between them. The CDR3 is 16 amino acids. Germline loops: CDR1 MNHEY, CDR2 SVGEGT. V gene TRBV6-2 or TRBV6-3 combines with J gene TRBJ2-2; a possible D gene is TRBD2 (6 bases). The input for sequencing was peripheral blood, taken 28 days after the second AZD1222 dose. The sequence derives from an adult who received the AZD1222 COVID-19 vaccine. The CDR3 DNA sequence: TGTGCCAGCAGTTACCTTGGAGGAGGGGTAACCGGGGAGCTGTTTTTT. Protein sequence: CASSYLGGGVTGELFF.